This T cell receptor beta chain was found in a study of blood T cell repertoires in COVID-19. The wider study: The United States, Italy and Spain were the sources of the acute and convalescent COVID-19 samples.

CDR3 length: 13 residues. Germline-derived CDR1 and CDR2 are LNHDA and SQIVND (reference sequence). Trimming at V came to 6 bases and at J to 7 bases, leaving 8 bases not matched to a gene. Method: immunoSEQ multiplex PCR; TCRdb's copy keeps in-frame clones and lacks some. The sample lists 50,000 to 65,000 clones, around nine tenths occurring once. Sequencing was performed on peripheral blood. V gene TRBV19 combines with J gene TRBJ1-2; 7 positions match TRBD1. The TCR sequence derives from a man aged 55 to 70 with acute or convalescent COVID-19. CDR3 loop: CASSQQGRGGYTF. As DNA, the CDR3 is TGTGCCAGTAGCCAACAGGGGCGGGGTGGCTACACCTTC.